This TCR beta chain originates from a study of shared clonotypes between healthy human individuals. The overall study: The people who gave samples were two women and a few men aged 18 to 49. CD4 naive and CD4 memory each took three plates per donor, while CD8 naive took two and CD8 memory one. Whole-study findings and limits: Estimated richness was generally greater in naive than memory subsets.

The CDR3 consists of 12 residues. V gave up 4 bases and J gave up 6 bases, with 7 bases separating them. Looked up from germline, CDR1 is ENHRY and CDR2 is SYGVKD. To note about this clone: Antigen: not known.

Sequencing used immunoSEQ multiplex PCR; TCRdb keeps in-frame clones, though not all of them. The sample holds under 1,900,000 clones; about 98.5% are singletons and the top ten take approximately 0.4%. The sequence was obtained from a man between 25 and 39 years old in good health. The chain couples TRBV10-3 to TRBJ1-5, with D possibly being TRBD1 (6 bases). The sequenced sample was naive CD4+ T cells sorted from blood. The subset here: CD45RA+ positively selected. CDR3: CAISGTAQPQHF. The CDR3 bases are TGTGCCATCAGTGGGACAGCTCAGCCCCAGCATTTT.